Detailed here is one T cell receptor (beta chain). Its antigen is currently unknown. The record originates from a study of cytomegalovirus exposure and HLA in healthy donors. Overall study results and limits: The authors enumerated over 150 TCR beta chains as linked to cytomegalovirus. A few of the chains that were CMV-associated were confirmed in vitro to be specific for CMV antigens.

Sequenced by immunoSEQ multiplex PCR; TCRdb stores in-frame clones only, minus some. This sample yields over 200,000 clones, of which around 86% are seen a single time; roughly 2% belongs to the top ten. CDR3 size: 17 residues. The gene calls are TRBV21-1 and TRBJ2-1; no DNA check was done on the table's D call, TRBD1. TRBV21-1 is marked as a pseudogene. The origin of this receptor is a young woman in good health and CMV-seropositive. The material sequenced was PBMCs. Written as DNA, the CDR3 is TGTGCCAGCAGCAAAAGCAGGTCCCCAAGCTCCTACAATGAGCAGTTCTTC. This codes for CASSKSRSPSSYNEQFF.